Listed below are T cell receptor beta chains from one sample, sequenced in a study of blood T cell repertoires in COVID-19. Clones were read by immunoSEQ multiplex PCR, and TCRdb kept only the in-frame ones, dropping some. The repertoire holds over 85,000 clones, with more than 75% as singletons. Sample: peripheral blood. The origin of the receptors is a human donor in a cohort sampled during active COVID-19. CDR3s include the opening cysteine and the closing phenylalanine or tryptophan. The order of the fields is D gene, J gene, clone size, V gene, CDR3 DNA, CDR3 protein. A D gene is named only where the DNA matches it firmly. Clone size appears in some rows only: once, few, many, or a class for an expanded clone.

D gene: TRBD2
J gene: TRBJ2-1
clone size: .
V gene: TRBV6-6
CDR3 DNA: TGTGCCAGCAGCCGGGACTACAGCTCCTACAATGAGCAGTTCTTC
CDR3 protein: CASSRDYSSYNEQFF

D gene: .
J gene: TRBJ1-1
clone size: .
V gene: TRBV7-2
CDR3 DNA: TGTGCCAGCAGCTTACGAGGGAACACTGAAGCTTTCTTT
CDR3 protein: CASSLRGNTEAFF

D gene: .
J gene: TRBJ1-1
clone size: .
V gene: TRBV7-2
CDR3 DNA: TGTGCCAGCAGCAAGACAGCCTTGAACACTGAAGCTTTCTTT
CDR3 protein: CASSKTALNTEAFF

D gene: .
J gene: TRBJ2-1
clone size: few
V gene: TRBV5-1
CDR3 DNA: TGCGCCAGCAGCTTGGACAGGCAGTACAATGAGCAGTTCTTC
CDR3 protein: CASSLDRQYNEQFF

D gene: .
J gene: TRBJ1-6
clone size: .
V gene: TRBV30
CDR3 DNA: TGTGCCGGGAAGAAAGCTCGGGATTCACCCCTCCACTTT
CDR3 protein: CAGKKARDSPLHF

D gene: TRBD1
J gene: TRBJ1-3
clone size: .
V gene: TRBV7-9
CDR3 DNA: TGTGCCAGCAGCTTGACAGGGGCCACCATATATTTT
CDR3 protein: CASSLTGATIYF

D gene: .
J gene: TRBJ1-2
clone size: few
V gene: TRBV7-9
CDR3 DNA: TGTGCCAGCAGCCAGGGCTCAGGAGTTAACTATGGCTACACCTTC
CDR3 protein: CASSQGSGVNYGYTF

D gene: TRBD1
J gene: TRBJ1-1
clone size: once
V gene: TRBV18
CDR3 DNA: TGTGCCAGCTCCCCTGACAGGGGAGGAACTGAAGCTTTCTTT
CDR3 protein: CASSPDRGGTEAFF

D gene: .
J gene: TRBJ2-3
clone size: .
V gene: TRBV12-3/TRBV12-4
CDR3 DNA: TGTGCCAGCAGTTTAGCCGGGGCAGATACGCAGTATTTT
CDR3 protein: CASSLAGADTQYF

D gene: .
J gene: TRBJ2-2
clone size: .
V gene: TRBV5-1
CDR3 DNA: TGCGCCAGCAGGGAAGACAGTGGTATAGGGGAGCTGTTTTTT
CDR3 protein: CASREDSGIGELFF

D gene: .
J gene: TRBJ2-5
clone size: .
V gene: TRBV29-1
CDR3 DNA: TGCAGCGTTGTTCCGGGGGAGACCCAGTACTTC
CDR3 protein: CSVVPGETQYF

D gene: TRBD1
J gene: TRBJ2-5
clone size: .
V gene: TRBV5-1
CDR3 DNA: TGCGCCAGCAGCTTGGGGACAGGGGGCGCGGAGACCCAGTACTTC
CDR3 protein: CASSLGTGGAETQYF

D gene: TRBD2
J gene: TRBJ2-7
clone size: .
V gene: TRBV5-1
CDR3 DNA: TGCGCCAGCACCCTGTCGGGGGGCGAGCAGTACTTC
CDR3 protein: CASTLSGGEQYF

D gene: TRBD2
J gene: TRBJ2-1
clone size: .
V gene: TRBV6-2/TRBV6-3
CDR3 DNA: TGTGCCAGCAGTGCGGCCTGGGCGGGGGGTAGGAATGAGCAGTTCTTC
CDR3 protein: CASSAAWAGGRNEQFF

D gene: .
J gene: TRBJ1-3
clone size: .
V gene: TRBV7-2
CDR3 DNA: TGTGCCAGCAGCCCTCAGGGGCCCTCTGGAAACACCATATATTTT
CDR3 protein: CASSPQGPSGNTIYF

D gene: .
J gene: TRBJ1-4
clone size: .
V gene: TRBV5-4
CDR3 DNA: TGTGCCAGCAGCACAGGACAGAACATCAAAAATGAAAAACTGTTTTTT
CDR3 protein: CASSTGQNIKNEKLFF

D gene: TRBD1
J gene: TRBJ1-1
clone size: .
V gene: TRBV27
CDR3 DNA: TGTGCCAGCAGTGTGGGACAGATGAACACTGAAGCTTTCTTT
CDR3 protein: CASSVGQMNTEAFF

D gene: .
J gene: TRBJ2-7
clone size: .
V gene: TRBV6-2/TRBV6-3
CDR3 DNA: TGTGCCAGCAGTTACTCAGCTCAGACAGACTCCTACGAGCAGTACTTC
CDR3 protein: CASSYSAQTDSYEQYF

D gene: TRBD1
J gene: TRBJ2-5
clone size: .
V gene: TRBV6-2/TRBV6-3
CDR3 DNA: TGTGCCAGCAGTTCTCTAGGGACAGGGATCGAGACCCAGTACTTC
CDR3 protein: CASSSLGTGIETQYF

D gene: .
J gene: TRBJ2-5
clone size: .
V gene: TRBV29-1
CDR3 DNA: TGCAGCGTCCCCCCCGAGTGGGCGTCGAAGGAGACCCAGTACTTC
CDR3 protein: CSVPPEWASKETQYF

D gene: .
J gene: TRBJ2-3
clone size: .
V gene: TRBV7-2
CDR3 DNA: TGTGCCAGCAGAACCGCAGGGGTGTGGACAGATACGCAGTATTTT
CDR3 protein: CASRTAGVWTDTQYF

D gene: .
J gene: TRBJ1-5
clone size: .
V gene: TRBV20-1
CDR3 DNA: TGCAGTGCTAGTGTACAGACTAATAGCAATCAGCCCCAGCATTTT
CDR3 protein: CSASVQTNSNQPQHF

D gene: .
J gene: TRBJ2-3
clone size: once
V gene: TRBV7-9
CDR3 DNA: TGTGCCAGCAGCTTAGTTCCGGGGGGCGGCGGTACGCAGTATTTT
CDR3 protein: CASSLVPGGGGTQYF

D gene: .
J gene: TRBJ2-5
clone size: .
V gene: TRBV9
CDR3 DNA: TGTGCCAGCAGCGGCCTTGTTGTCGGTCGGACCCAGTACTTC
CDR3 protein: CASSGLVVGRTQYF

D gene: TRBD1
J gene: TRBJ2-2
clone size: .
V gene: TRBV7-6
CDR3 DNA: TGTGCCAGCAGCCCCGACAGGGGGCATTACACCGGGGAGCTGTTTTTT
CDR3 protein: CASSPDRGHYTGELFF

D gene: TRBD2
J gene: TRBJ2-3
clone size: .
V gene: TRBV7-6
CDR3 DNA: TGTGCCAGCAGCTTAAAGGTAGCGGGCTACGATACGCAGTATTTT
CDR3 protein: CASSLKVAGYDTQYF

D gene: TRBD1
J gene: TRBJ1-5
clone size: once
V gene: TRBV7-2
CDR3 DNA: TGTGCCAGCAGCTTGAGGACAGGGTTCAATCAGCCCCAGCATTTT
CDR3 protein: CASSLRTGFNQPQHF

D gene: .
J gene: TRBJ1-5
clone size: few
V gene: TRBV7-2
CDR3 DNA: TGTGCCAGCAGCTCCACAGATAGCAATCAGCCCCAGCATTTT
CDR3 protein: CASSSTDSNQPQHF

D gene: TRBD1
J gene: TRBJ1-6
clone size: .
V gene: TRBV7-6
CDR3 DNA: TGTGCCAGCAGCTTAGGCTACAGGGGAAACTATAATTCACCCCTCCACTTT
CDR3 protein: CASSLGYRGNYNSPLHF

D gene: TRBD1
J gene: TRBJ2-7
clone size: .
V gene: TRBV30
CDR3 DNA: TGTGCCTGGAGTTGGGGCAGGGGGAACGAGCAGTACTTC
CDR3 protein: CAWSWGRGNEQYF

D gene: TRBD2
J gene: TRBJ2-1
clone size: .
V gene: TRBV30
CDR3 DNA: TGTGCCTGGAGTGCTGGACTAGCGGGATACAATGAGCAGTTCTTC
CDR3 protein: CAWSAGLAGYNEQFF

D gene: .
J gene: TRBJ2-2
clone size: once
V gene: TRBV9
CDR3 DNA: TGTGCCAGCAGCGTAGATCCTAGCCAAGGGGAGCTGTTTTTT
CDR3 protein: CASSVDPSQGELFF

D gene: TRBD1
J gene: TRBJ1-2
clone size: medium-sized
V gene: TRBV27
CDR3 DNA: TGTGCCAGCAGCCCGAGCTCAGGGGGCGCCTATGGCTACACCTTC
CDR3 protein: CASSPSSGGAYGYTF

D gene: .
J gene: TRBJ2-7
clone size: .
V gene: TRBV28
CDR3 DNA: TGTGCCAGCAGTCCGCCAGTCTCCTACGAGCAGTACTTC
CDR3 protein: CASSPPVSYEQYF

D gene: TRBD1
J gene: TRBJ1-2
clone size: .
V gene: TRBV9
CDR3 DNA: TGTGCCAGCAGCGTAGGGGTGGGACAGGACTATGGCTACACCTTC
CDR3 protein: CASSVGVGQDYGYTF

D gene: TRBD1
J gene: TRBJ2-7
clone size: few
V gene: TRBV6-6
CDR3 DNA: TGTGCCAGCAGTTACTCCTGGCAGGGGGCGTACGAGCAGTACTTC
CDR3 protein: CASSYSWQGAYEQYF

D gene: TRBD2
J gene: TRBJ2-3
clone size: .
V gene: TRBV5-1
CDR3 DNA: TGCGCCAGCAGCTTTAGCGGGGGGCCAGATACGCAGTATTTT
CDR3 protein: CASSFSGGPDTQYF

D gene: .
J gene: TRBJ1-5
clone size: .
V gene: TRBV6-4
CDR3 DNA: TGTGCCAGCAGCCCAGACAGAAATCAGCCCCAGCATTTT
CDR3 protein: CASSPDRNQPQHF

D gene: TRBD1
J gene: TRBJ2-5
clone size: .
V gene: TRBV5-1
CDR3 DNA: TGCGCCAGCAGCTTTTTACAGGGGAGAGAGACCCAGTACTTC
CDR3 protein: CASSFLQGRETQYF

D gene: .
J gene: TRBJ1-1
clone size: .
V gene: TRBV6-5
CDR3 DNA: TGTGCCAGCAGTTACTCAGGAAGGAGTGGTGAAGCTTTCTTT
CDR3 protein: CASSYSGRSGEAFF

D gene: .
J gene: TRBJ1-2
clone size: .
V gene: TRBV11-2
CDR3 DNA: TGTGCCAGCAGCTTAGTCGCCGGCGGCTCCTATGGCTACACCTTC
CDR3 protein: CASSLVAGGSYGYTF

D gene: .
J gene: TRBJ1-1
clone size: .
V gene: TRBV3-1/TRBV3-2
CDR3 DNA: TGTGCCAGCAGCCAATTCTATGATGAAGCTTTCTTT
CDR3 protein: CASSQFYDEAFF